Listed below are T cell receptor beta chains from one sample, sequenced in a study of Graves' ophthalmopathy and Graves' hyperthyroidism. TCRdb re-called the multiplex PCR reads with MiXCR, one entry per CDR3 protein. The profile shows about 370,000 distinct CDR3 sequences, approximately 18% of them singletons. Sequencing input: peripheral blood. The receptor set was obtained from an adult woman with stable Graves' hyperthyroidism. CDR3s include the opening cysteine and the closing phenylalanine or tryptophan. The D gene is left open where the match is weak. Clone size, where shown, is once, few, many, or a class for clones that have expanded.

clone_size	d_call	v_call	j_call	cdr3_aa	cdr3_nt
many	TRBD2	TRBV29-1	TRBJ2-7	CSVDLAGGSSYEQYF	TGCAGCGTTGATTTGGCGGGAGGGAGCTCCTACGAGCAGTACTTC
-	TRBD1	TRBV9	TRBJ1-4	CASSLGTALTNEKLFF	TGTGCCAGCAGCCTGGGGACAGCTCTGACTAATGAAAAACTGTTTTTT
many	TRBD2	TRBV20-1	TRBJ2-7	CSAPTSGDYEQYF	TGCAGTGCCCCAACTAGCGGAGACTACGAGCAGTACTTC
many	TRBD1	TRBV24-1	TRBJ2-5	CATSGLGQQETQYF	TGTGCCACCAGTGGATTGGGACAGCAAGAGACCCAGTACTTC
many	-	TRBV24-1	TRBJ1-2	CAKPGLGYGYTF	TGTGCCAAGCCGGGACTGGGCTATGGCTACACCTTC
many	-	TRBV13	TRBJ2-2	CASSQPDRKGITGELFF	TGTGCCAGCAGCCAACCTGACAGAAAAGGGATCACCGGGGAGCTGTTTTTT
many	-	TRBV20-1	TRBJ2-7	CSAKGESSYEQYF	TGCAGTGCTAAAGGGGAGTCGTCCTACGAGCAGTACTTC
many	TRBD2	TRBV20-1	TRBJ2-7	CSARDGGTRYEQYF	TGCAGTGCTAGAGATGGAGGGACTAGGTACGAGCAGTACTTC
many	-	TRBV4-1	TRBJ2-7	CASSQEGLQGYEQYF	TGCGCCAGCAGCCAAGAAGGGCTACAGGGCTACGAGCAGTACTTC
-	-	TRBV2	TRBJ2-6	CASSVSGLSGANVLTF	TGTGCCAGCAGTGTAAGCGGGCTCTCTGGGGCCAACGTCCTGACTTTC
many	-	TRBV4-1	TRBJ2-7	CASSPTGGVHEQYF	TGCGCCAGCAGCCCCACCGGAGGGGTCCACGAGCAGTACTTC